The clone carrying this TCR beta chain occurred many times. Its matching antigen is unknown. This entry is derived from a study of neurological immune-mediated disorders. By 5'RACE with 10-nucleotide random UMIs, the cDNA was made. Every sequencing run generated over 190 million TCR-beta sequences from 15-18 subjects. TCRdb used MiXCR to reprocess the 5' RACE reads, holding one entry per CDR3 protein. The profile covers roughly 100,000 distinct CDR3 sequences, with 10% to 14% appearing a single time and around 3.1% taken by the ten largest. Described time point: longitudinal time-point 3. PBMCs stored at -80 C, 2 million in total, were the source of the unsorted libraries. Overall study findings and caveats: HTLV-1-associated myelopathy displayed the greatest TCR clonal expansion, and multiple sclerosis exhibited the smallest, lower than that of healthy controls.

The CDR3 has 11 residues. Germline values: CDR1 DFQATT, CDR2 SNEGSKA (reference sequence). The V gene lost 6 bases and the J gene lost 15 bases, with 17 bases spanning the gap. This rearrangement joins TRBV20-1 to TRBJ1-4; possibly TRBD1 for D (5 bases). The sequence was collected from a female donor with HTLV-1-associated myelopathy (HAM/TSP). The sequenced sample was PBMCs. CDR3 region: CSAAQASVMFF. The CDR3 DNA follows: TGCAGTGCCGCACAGGCTTCAGTGATGTTTTTT.